This T cell receptor beta chain was identified during a study of monozygotic twins with inflammatory bowel disease. General study findings and limits: Repertoire similarity did not differ between concordant and discordant twins, possibly owing to limited power. There were differing immunosuppressive treatments, which may have added variability to patient repertoires.

This CDR3 is built from 15 residues. For this clonotype: As yet, its antigen is unknown.

Per individual sample, eight separate reactions were used to make cDNA. Two rounds of nested PCR, of roughly 15 and 9 cycles, were run on TCRalpha and TCRbeta cDNA. One entry per CDR3 protein, without DNA, is what TCRdb gives after re-calling the 5' RACE reads. In total, the table holds just over 300,000 distinct CDR3 sequences. Sequencing was carried out using blood. The receptor's source is a human donor with ulcerative colitis or Crohn's disease, or a healthy co-twin of an affected twin (not recorded which). The V call is TRBV12-3 or TRBV12-4, the J call TRBJ2-5; there is no DNA to check the TCRdb D call of TRBD1. The CDR3 sequence is CASSSDGTGTETQYF.